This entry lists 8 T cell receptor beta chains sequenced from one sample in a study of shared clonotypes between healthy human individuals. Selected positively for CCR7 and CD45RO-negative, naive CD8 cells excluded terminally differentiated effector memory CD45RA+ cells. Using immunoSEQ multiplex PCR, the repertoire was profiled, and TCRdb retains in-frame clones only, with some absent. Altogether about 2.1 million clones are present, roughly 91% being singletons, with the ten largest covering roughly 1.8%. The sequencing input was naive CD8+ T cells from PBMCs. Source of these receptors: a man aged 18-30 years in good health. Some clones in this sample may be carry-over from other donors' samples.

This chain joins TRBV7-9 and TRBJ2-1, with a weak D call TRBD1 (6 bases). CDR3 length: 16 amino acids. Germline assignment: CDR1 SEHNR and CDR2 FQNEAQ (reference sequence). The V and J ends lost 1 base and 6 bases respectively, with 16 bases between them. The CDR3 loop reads CASSLVQGPRVNEQFF. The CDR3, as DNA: TGTGCCAGCAGCTTAGTACAGGGCCCTAGGGTCAATGAGCAGTTCTTC. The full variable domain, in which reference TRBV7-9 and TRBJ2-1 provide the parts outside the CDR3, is DTGVSQNPRHKITKRGQNVTFRCDPISEHNRLYWYRQTLGQGPEFLTYFQNEAQLEKSRLLSDRFSAERPKGSFSTLEIQRTEQGDSAMYLCASSLVQGPRVNEQFFGPGTRLTVL.

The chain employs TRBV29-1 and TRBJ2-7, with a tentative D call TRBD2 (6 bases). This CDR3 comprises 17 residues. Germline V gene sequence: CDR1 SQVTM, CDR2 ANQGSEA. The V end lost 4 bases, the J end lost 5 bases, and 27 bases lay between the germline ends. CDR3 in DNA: TGCAGCGTTGGAGGTCCGGCTAGCGACATCCTCCCCCACGAGCAGTACTTC. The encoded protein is CSVGGPASDILPHEQYF.

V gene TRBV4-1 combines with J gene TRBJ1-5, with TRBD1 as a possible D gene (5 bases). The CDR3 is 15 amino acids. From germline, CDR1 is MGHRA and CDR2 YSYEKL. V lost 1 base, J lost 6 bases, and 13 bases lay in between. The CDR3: CASSQVEGTSQPQHF. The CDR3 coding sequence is TGCGCCAGCAGCCAAGTCGAGGGGACCAGTCAGCCCCAGCATTTT.

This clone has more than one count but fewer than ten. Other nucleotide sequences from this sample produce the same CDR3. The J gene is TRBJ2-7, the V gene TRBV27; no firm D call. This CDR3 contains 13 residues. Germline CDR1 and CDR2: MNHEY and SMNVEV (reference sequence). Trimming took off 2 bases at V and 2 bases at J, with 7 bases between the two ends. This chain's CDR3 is CASSLGRTYEQYF. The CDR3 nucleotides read TGTGCCAGCAGTTTAGGCAGAACCTACGAGCAGTACTTC.

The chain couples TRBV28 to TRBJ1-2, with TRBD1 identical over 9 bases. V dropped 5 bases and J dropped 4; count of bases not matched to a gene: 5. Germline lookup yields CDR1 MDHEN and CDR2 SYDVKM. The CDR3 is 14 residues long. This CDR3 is CASSQPGQGYGYTF. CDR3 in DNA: TGTGCCAGCAGTCAACCGGGACAGGGCTATGGCTACACCTTC.

CDR3 residues: CASSQVLGPGEKLFF. CDR3 nucleotide sequence: TGTGCCAGCAGCCAAGTCTTAGGGCCCGGCGAAAAACTGTTTTTT. The V and J genes are TRBV14 and TRBJ1-4; D not resolved. Per germline, CDR1 SGHDN and CDR2 FVKESK. This CDR3 is built from 15 residues. Trimming removed 1 base from V and 8 bases from J, with 14 bases in between.

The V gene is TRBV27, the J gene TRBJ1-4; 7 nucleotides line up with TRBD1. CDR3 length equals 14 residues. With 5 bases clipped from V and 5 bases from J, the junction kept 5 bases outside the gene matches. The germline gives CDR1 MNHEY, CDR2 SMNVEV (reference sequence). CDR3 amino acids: CASSVLRGNEKLFF. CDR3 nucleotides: TGTGCCAGCAGTGTGCTCAGGGGGAATGAAAAACTGTTTTTT.

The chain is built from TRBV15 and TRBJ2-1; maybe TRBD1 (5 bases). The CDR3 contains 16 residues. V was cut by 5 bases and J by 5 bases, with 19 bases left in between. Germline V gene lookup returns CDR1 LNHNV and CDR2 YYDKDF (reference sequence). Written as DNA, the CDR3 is TGTGCCACCAGCCGCGAGCCGGGCAGGGCGGACAATGAGCAGTTCTTC. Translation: CATSREPGRADNEQFF.